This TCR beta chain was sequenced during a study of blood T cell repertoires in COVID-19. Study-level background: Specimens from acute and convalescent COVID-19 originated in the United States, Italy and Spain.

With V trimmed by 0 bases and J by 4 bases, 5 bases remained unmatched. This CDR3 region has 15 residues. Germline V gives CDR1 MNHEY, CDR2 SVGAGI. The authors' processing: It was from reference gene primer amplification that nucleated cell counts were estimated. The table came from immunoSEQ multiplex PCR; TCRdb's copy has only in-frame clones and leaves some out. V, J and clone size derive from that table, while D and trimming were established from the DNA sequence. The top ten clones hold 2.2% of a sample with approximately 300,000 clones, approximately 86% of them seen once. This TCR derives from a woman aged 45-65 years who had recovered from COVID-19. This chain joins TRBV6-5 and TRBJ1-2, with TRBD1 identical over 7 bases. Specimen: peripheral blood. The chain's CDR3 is CASSYSRDRTYGYTF. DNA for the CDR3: TGTGCCAGCAGTTACTCCAGGGACAGAACCTATGGCTACACCTTC.